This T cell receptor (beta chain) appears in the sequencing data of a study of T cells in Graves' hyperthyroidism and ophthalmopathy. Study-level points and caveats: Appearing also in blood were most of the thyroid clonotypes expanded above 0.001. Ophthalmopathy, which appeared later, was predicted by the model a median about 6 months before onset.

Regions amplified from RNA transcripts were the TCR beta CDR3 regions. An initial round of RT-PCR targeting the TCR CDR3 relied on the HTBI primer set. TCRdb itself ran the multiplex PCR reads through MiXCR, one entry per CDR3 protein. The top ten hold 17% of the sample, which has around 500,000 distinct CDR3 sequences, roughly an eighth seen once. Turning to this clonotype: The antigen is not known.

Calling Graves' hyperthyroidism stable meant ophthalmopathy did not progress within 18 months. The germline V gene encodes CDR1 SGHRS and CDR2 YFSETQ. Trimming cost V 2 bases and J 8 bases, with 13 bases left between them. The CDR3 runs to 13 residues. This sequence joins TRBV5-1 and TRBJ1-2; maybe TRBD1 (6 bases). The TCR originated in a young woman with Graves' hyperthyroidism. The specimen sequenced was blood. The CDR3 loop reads CASSFTQGGGYTF. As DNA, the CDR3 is TGCGCCAGCAGCTTCACACAGGGTGGGGGCTACACCTTC. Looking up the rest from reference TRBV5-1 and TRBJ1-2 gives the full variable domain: KAGVTQTPRYLIKTRGQQVTLSCSPISGHRSVSWYQQTPGQGLQFLFEYFSETQRNKGNFPGRFSGRQFSNSRSEMNVSTLELGDSALYLCASSFTQGGGYTFGSGTRLTVV.